These T cell receptor beta chains were read from a single sample in a study of identical twins. TCRdb itself ran the 5' RACE reads through MiXCR, one entry per CDR3 protein. The table shows some 96,000 distinct CDR3 sequences, with 4.5% to 6.5% occurring only once. The specimen sequenced was memory T cells sorted from blood. The receptors were gathered from a woman aged 45 to 65 in good health. Both conserved end residues are trimmed from each CDR3. The D gene is left open where the match is weak. Clone size is not always given. Where it is, it says once, few, many or a class for expanded clones.

V gene: TRBV13; CDR3 length: 13; J gene: TRBJ2-7; D gene: TRBD1; clone size: many; CDR3 protein: ASSLAGTGLYEQY
V gene: TRBV10-3; CDR3 length: 12; J gene: TRBJ2-1; D gene: TRBD2; clone size: many; CDR3 protein: AIAGTSADNEQF
V gene: TRBV11-2; CDR3 length: 12; J gene: TRBJ2-5; D gene: TRBD1; clone size: many; CDR3 protein: ASSLAYRGKAQY
V gene: TRBV12-3/TRBV12-4; CDR3 length: 14; J gene: TRBJ2-5; D gene: TRBD1; clone size: many; CDR3 protein: ASSTSSGGGSETQY
V gene: TRBV7-6; CDR3 length: 13; J gene: TRBJ2-3; D gene: -; clone size: -; CDR3 protein: ASSLLRTDPDTQY
V gene: TRBV24-1; CDR3 length: 14; J gene: TRBJ2-1; D gene: -; clone size: many; CDR3 protein: ATSDWDFSGNNEQF
V gene: TRBV20-1; CDR3 length: 9; J gene: TRBJ1-3; D gene: -; clone size: many; CDR3 protein: SARGRDTIY
V gene: TRBV20-1; CDR3 length: 13; J gene: TRBJ2-1; D gene: TRBD2; clone size: many; CDR3 protein: SARDLAGVQNEQF
V gene: TRBV4-2; CDR3 length: 15; J gene: TRBJ2-1; D gene: TRBD2; clone size: many; CDR3 protein: ASSHPRPGLTNNEQF
V gene: TRBV24-1; CDR3 length: 11; J gene: TRBJ1-1; D gene: -; clone size: many; CDR3 protein: ATSDFWNTEAF
V gene: TRBV3-1; CDR3 length: 13; J gene: TRBJ2-1; D gene: -; clone size: many; CDR3 protein: ASSRLNAGGPEQF
V gene: TRBV5-4; CDR3 length: 9; J gene: TRBJ2-1; D gene: -; clone size: -; CDR3 protein: ASSRQNEQF
V gene: TRBV6-1; CDR3 length: 10; J gene: TRBJ1-4; D gene: TRBD1; clone size: -; CDR3 protein: ASRQGGEKLF
V gene: TRBV20-1; CDR3 length: 13; J gene: TRBJ1-6; D gene: -; clone size: few; CDR3 protein: SARGPLIYNSPLH
V gene: TRBV12-3/TRBV12-4; CDR3 length: 12; J gene: TRBJ1-5; D gene: TRBD1; clone size: many; CDR3 protein: ASSFRQGGAAQH
V gene: TRBV9; CDR3 length: 13; J gene: TRBJ2-3; D gene: TRBD2; clone size: many; CDR3 protein: ASTKLAGGTDTQY
V gene: TRBV5-1; CDR3 length: 14; J gene: TRBJ2-1; D gene: TRBD2; clone size: many; CDR3 protein: ASSLGGGLVVGEQF
V gene: TRBV11-2; CDR3 length: 16; J gene: TRBJ2-1; D gene: TRBD2; clone size: -; CDR3 protein: ASSSRSTIAGGENEQF
V gene: TRBV24-1; CDR3 length: 13; J gene: TRBJ2-1; D gene: TRBD1; clone size: many; CDR3 protein: ATSSRDRVFNEQF
V gene: TRBV20-1; CDR3 length: 13; J gene: TRBJ2-3; D gene: TRBD2; clone size: many; CDR3 protein: SARRTSGSADTQY
V gene: TRBV27; CDR3 length: 14; J gene: TRBJ1-5; D gene: -; clone size: -; CDR3 protein: ASSPLRVLIHQPQH
V gene: TRBV23-1; CDR3 length: 15; J gene: TRBJ2-1; D gene: TRBD2; clone size: many; CDR3 protein: ASSQSVRLAGTKEQF
V gene: TRBV10-3; CDR3 length: 14; J gene: TRBJ2-5; D gene: -; clone size: many; CDR3 protein: AISENIGGIQETQY
V gene: TRBV29-1; CDR3 length: 9; J gene: TRBJ1-4; D gene: -; clone size: few; CDR3 protein: SVAWGLGLF
V gene: TRBV2; CDR3 length: 13; J gene: TRBJ2-3; D gene: -; clone size: many; CDR3 protein: ASSEEGGRTDTQY
V gene: TRBV20-1; CDR3 length: 11; J gene: TRBJ1-4; D gene: -; clone size: -; CDR3 protein: SATGRTNGKLF
V gene: TRBV27; CDR3 length: 13; J gene: TRBJ2-2; D gene: -; clone size: few; CDR3 protein: ASSLSAAVTGELF
V gene: TRBV20-1; CDR3 length: 11; J gene: TRBJ2-1; D gene: -; clone size: few; CDR3 protein: SASGDSGNEQF
V gene: TRBV5-1; CDR3 length: 15; J gene: TRBJ2-1; D gene: TRBD2; clone size: many; CDR3 protein: ASSPGTSGRGYGEQF
V gene: TRBV9; CDR3 length: 12; J gene: TRBJ2-2; D gene: TRBD2; clone size: many; CDR3 protein: ACTSGSNTGELF
V gene: TRBV5-5; CDR3 length: 18; J gene: TRBJ2-1; D gene: TRBD2; clone size: many; CDR3 protein: ASSLEGTSGRTSSYNEQF
V gene: TRBV3-1; CDR3 length: 11; J gene: TRBJ2-2; D gene: -; clone size: few; CDR3 protein: ASSQDLRELFF
V gene: TRBV5-1; CDR3 length: 13; J gene: TRBJ2-1; D gene: TRBD1; clone size: -; CDR3 protein: ASSVGQGGSYEQF
V gene: TRBV19; CDR3 length: 12; J gene: TRBJ1-1; D gene: TRBD1; clone size: -; CDR3 protein: ASSPGQGVTEAF
V gene: TRBV27; CDR3 length: 11; J gene: TRBJ2-7; D gene: -; clone size: many; CDR3 protein: ASSLRGPYEQY
V gene: TRBV29-1; CDR3 length: 12; J gene: TRBJ1-1; D gene: -; clone size: many; CDR3 protein: SGQLFPVDTEAF
V gene: TRBV12-3/TRBV12-4; CDR3 length: 12; J gene: TRBJ1-6; D gene: -; clone size: many; CDR3 protein: ASMWGGTGSPLH
V gene: TRBV3-1; CDR3 length: 12; J gene: TRBJ2-1; D gene: -; clone size: many; CDR3 protein: ASSQSMGLHEQF
V gene: TRBV29-1; CDR3 length: 9; J gene: TRBJ1-2; D gene: -; clone size: few; CDR3 protein: SVVKGYGYS
V gene: TRBV7-9; CDR3 length: 14; J gene: TRBJ2-2; D gene: TRBD1; clone size: many; CDR3 protein: ASSWGQGSNTGELF
V gene: TRBV7-9; CDR3 length: 14; J gene: TRBJ1-2; D gene: TRBD1; clone size: -; CDR3 protein: ASSFEGARGSYGYT
V gene: TRBV20-1; CDR3 length: 13; J gene: TRBJ2-3; D gene: -; clone size: -; CDR3 protein: SASLRLGSTDTQY
V gene: TRBV9; CDR3 length: 13; J gene: TRBJ1-3; D gene: -; clone size: -; CDR3 protein: ASSVSGSSGNTIY
V gene: TRBV12-5; CDR3 length: 12; J gene: TRBJ2-3; D gene: -; clone size: many; CDR3 protein: ASGLGQGTDTQY
V gene: TRBV7-9; CDR3 length: 15; J gene: TRBJ2-7; D gene: TRBD2; clone size: many; CDR3 protein: ASSLESPSGAPYEQY
V gene: TRBV2; CDR3 length: 13; J gene: TRBJ2-1; D gene: TRBD2; clone size: many; CDR3 protein: ASSEVAGGFGEQF
V gene: TRBV5-1; CDR3 length: 15; J gene: TRBJ2-2; D gene: TRBD2; clone size: many; CDR3 protein: ASSLRTSGKGTGELF
V gene: TRBV2; CDR3 length: 13; J gene: TRBJ1-3; D gene: TRBD1; clone size: many; CDR3 protein: ASNYRGVSGNTIY
V gene: TRBV28; CDR3 length: 10; J gene: TRBJ2-1; D gene: -; clone size: -; CDR3 protein: ASRVATDEQF
V gene: TRBV4-1; CDR3 length: 13; J gene: TRBJ2-7; D gene: TRBD2; clone size: many; CDR3 protein: ASSHPGLAGGEQY
V gene: TRBV28; CDR3 length: 15; J gene: TRBJ2-3; D gene: TRBD2; clone size: few; CDR3 protein: ASSPTGTSGRADTQY
V gene: TRBV5-1; CDR3 length: 11; J gene: TRBJ2-5; D gene: -; clone size: few; CDR3 protein: ASSLAAGETQY
V gene: TRBV28; CDR3 length: 12; J gene: TRBJ2-7; D gene: -; clone size: many; CDR3 protein: ASSLAQGYYEQY
V gene: TRBV3-1; CDR3 length: 14; J gene: TRBJ1-2; D gene: -; clone size: many; CDR3 protein: ASSQGRGGGGYGYT
V gene: TRBV20-1; CDR3 length: 13; J gene: TRBJ2-6; D gene: -; clone size: many; CDR3 protein: SAQSGGSGANVLT
V gene: TRBV19; CDR3 length: 9; J gene: TRBJ2-3; D gene: -; clone size: -; CDR3 protein: ASSNIDTQY
V gene: TRBV5-5; CDR3 length: 17; J gene: TRBJ2-2; D gene: TRBD1; clone size: few; CDR3 protein: ASSLGTGGRGPDTGELF